Listed here are 32 T cell receptor beta chains from one sample, sequenced in a study of naive and memory T cell subsets. Both TRBC1 and TRBC2 were covered by a beta constant-region primer of two equimolar oligonucleotides. TCRdb re-called the UMI-ligation and nested PCR reads with MiXCR, one entry per CDR3 protein. This table has about 90,000 distinct CDR3 sequences, around 7% appearing once. The sequencing sample was made of central memory CD4+ T cells from blood. The receptors stem from a human donor in good health.

This rearrangement joins TRBV11-3 to TRBJ2-5; tentatively, D is TRBD2 (6 bases). V lost 4 bases, J lost 4 bases, and 10 bases lay in between. Germline V gene data show CDR1 as SGHNT and CDR2 as YENEEA. The CDR3 sequence is 13 residues long. The CDR3, as DNA: TGTGCCAGCAGCTCGGGGGACGGAGAGACCCAGTACTTC. The encoded protein is CASSSGDGETQYF.

Ten or more counts support this clonotype. The chain links TRBV7-2 to TRBJ1-2; TRBD1 is a possible D gene (5 bases). CDR1 is SGHTA, CDR2 FQGNSA, per germline. The CDR3 loop spans 12 amino acids. The V end lost 5 bases, the J end lost 9 bases, and 13 bases lay between the germline ends. The CDR3: CASSPGTISYTF. As DNA, the CDR3 is TGTGCCAGCAGCCCCGGGACCATCAGCTACACCTTC.

This clonotype was counted only a few times. This chain connects TRBV24-1 to TRBJ2-7, with D uncertain. The germline CDR1 and CDR2 sequences are KGHDR and SFDVKD. This CDR3 has 14 amino acids. Trimming shortened V by 3 bases and J by 6 bases, and 14 bases separated the two germline ends. CDR3 coding DNA: TGTGCCACCAGTGATCCGGGTCAGAGCACCGAGCAGTACTTC. It is translated as CATSDPGQSTEQYF.

This clonotype was seen at least ten times. The gene calls are TRBV7-2 and TRBJ1-5; 7 bases map to TRBD1. This CDR3 region has 16 residues. Germline lookup yields CDR1 SGHTA and CDR2 FQGNSA. J was trimmed by 1 base and V by 4 bases; bases with no gene match: 7. CDR3 sequence: CASSYHRQGSNQPQHF. The CDR3 coding sequence is TGTGCCAGCAGCTACCACAGACAGGGAAGCAATCAGCCCCAGCATTTT.

In its sample, this clonotype was seen many times. V gene TRBV12-3 or TRBV12-4 combines with J gene TRBJ2-7, with a tentative D call TRBD1 (6 bases). There are 13 residues in the CDR3. The V end lost 6 bases, the J end lost 4 bases, and 13 bases lay between the germline ends. CDR3 amino acids: CASRTGHGYEQYF. CDR3 coding DNA: TGTGCCAGCAGGACGGGACACGGATACGAGCAGTACTTC.

This clonotype was recorded a few times. CDR3 nucleotide sequence: TGTGCCAGCAGTTCGGTACAGGGTGTAGGGTACGAGCAGTACTTC. Translation gives CASSSVQGVGYEQYF. The chain recombines TRBV28 with TRBJ2-7; possibly TRBD1 for D (6 bases). Trimming cost V 4 bases and J 4 bases, with 17 bases left between them. The CDR3 loop spans 15 amino acids. CDR1 and CDR2 from the germline V gene are MDHEN and SYDVKM.

This clonotype was detected only a few times. The chain has TRBV18 and TRBJ2-1, with 13 bases matching TRBD2. CDR1 is KGHSH, CDR2 LQKENI, per germline. V lost 4 bases to trimming and J lost 3 bases; unmatched junction nucleotides: 3. The CDR3 runs 16 residues. The CDR3 bases are TGTGCCAGCTCACAAGGACTAGCGGGGGACTACAATGAGCAGTTCTTC. It yields the protein CASSQGLAGDYNEQFF.

This clonotype was counted only a few times. The rearrangement links TRBV25-1 to TRBJ2-5; D possibly uses TRBD1 or TRBD2 (6 bases each). V was clipped by 1 base and J by 6 bases, with 18 bases between them. The CDR3 runs 16 residues. Germline V gene sequence: CDR1 MGHDK, CDR2 SYGVNS. CDR3 bases: TGTGCCAGCAGTGAATCTTCACCCGGAGGGGGGAAGACCCAGTACTTC. It specifies CASSESSPGGGKTQYF.

This clonotype was counted ten times or more. This sequence joins TRBV12-3 or TRBV12-4 and TRBJ2-7, with no clear D. The V end lost 5 bases, the J end lost 0 bases, and 11 bases lay between the germline ends. The CDR3 is 14 residues long. The CDR3 sequence: CASSGDGSSYEQYF. The CDR3, as DNA: TGTGCCAGCAGTGGGGATGGAAGCTCCTACGAGCAGTACTTC.

This clonotype was found a few times. J is TRBJ2-5 and V is TRBV15, with 11 bases aligning to TRBD2. Germline CDR1 and CDR2: LNHNV and YYDKDF (reference sequence). V shed 0 bases and J 6 bases; nucleotides not matched to a gene: 3. The CDR3 length is 15 residues. The CDR3 spells CATSRDSGGAQTQYF. CDR3 DNA sequence: TGTGCCACCAGCAGAGATAGCGGGGGGGCTCAGACCCAGTACTTC.

This sequence joins TRBV9 and TRBJ2-3; D ambiguous. Germline values: CDR1 SGDLS, CDR2 YYNGEE. With 3 bases removed from V and 0 bases from J, the gap between germline ends came to 8 bases. This CDR3 comprises 14 residues. The chain's CDR3 is CASSGSVSTDTQYF. The CDR3 DNA is TGTGCCAGCAGCGGAAGCGTAAGCACAGATACGCAGTATTTT.

On this clonotype itself: A clone one base away is much larger, so this may be a read error. The conserved final phenylalanine or tryptophan is absent from the CDR3, which likely points to a read error. This chain uses TRBV6-2 or TRBV6-3 with TRBJ2-3; D is unresolved. V gave up 4 bases and J gave up 2 bases, with 10 bases separating them. CDR3 length: 14 amino acids. CDR1 is MNHEY, CDR2 SVGEGT, per germline. CDR3 bases: TGTGCCAGCAGTTCCCGGACGTTCACAGATACGCAGTATTGT. This gives the protein CASSSRTFTDTQYC.

The table lists this clonotype with many counts. The chain employs TRBV14 and TRBJ2-1, with a tentative D call TRBD2 (6 bases). The V end lost 3 bases, the J end lost 9 bases, and 18 bases lay between the germline ends. There are 15 residues in the CDR3. CDR1 is SGHDN, CDR2 FVKESK, per germline. CDR3 protein: CASSHQGLLSVEQFF. The CDR3 nucleotides read TGTGCCAGCAGCCACCAGGGACTCCTCTCCGTTGAGCAGTTCTTC.

Ten or more counts support this clonotype. The chain carries TRBV7-2 and TRBJ1-6; 10 bases are shared with TRBD1. The V segment lost 5 bases and the J segment 6 bases; nucleotides outside the gene matches: 7. The germline CDR1 and CDR2 sequences are SGHTA and FQGNSA. CDR3 length equals 16 residues. This CDR3 reads CASSPRWDRGNSPLHF. CDR3 nucleotides: TGTGCCAGCAGCCCCCGTTGGGACAGGGGTAATTCACCCCTCCACTTT.

In this sample, this clonotype turned up many times. V gene TRBV7-2 combines with J gene TRBJ2-6; D remains ambiguous. Trimming shortened V by 5 bases and J by 0 bases, and 8 bases separated the two germline ends. Germline V gene lookup returns CDR1 SGHTA and CDR2 FQGNSA. The CDR3 has 15 amino acids. CDR3 sequence: CASSPRHSGANVLTF. CDR3 in DNA: TGTGCCAGCAGCCCCCGTCACTCTGGGGCCAACGTCCTGACTTTC.

In its sample, this clonotype was seen many times. This chain uses TRBV6-6 with TRBJ1-4, with D hard to call. Trimming removed 4 bases at V and 5 bases at J, with 11 bases between. The CDR3 contains 14 residues. Germline V CDR1 and CDR2: MNHNY, SVGAGI (reference sequence). The DNA for the CDR3 is TGTGCCAGCAGTTGGCGTAGCGGCAATGAAAAACTGTTTTTT. As protein: CASSWRSGNEKLFF.

This clonotype was counted at least ten times. The V call is TRBV7-6, the J call TRBJ1-6, with 7 nucleotides matching TRBD1. Trimming took 5 bases from V and 8 from J; bases not matched to a gene: 6. This CDR3 comprises 14 residues. Germline V lookup: CDR1 SGHVS, CDR2 FNYEAQ. CDR3 sequence: CASSQTGFDSPLHF. The CDR3 DNA sequence: TGTGCCAGCAGCCAGACAGGGTTCGATTCACCCCTCCACTTT.

The rearrangement joins TRBV4-2 to TRBJ2-1, with TRBD2 identical over 7 bases. The CDR3 has 16 amino acids. The germline CDR1 and CDR2 sequences are LGHNA and YNFKEQ. The V segment lost 2 bases and the J segment 6 bases; nucleotides outside the gene matches: 10. The CDR3 DNA sequence: TGTGCCAGCAGCCAATCATCTAGCGGTAGGGGCAATGAGCAGTTCTTC. Protein sequence: CASSQSSSGRGNEQFF.

This clonotype has ten or more counts. This chain uses TRBV18 with TRBJ1-4; no firm D call. Per germline, CDR1 KGHSH and CDR2 LQKENI. Trimming took 1 base from V and 7 from J, leaving 10 bases between them. This CDR3 is built from 14 residues. CDR3 protein: CASSPQRDSEKLFF. The DNA of the CDR3 is TGTGCCAGCTCACCACAGAGGGATAGTGAAAAACTGTTTTTT.

At least ten counts were recorded for this clonotype. The rearrangement joins TRBV27 to TRBJ2-1; no definite D call. The length of the CDR3 is 14 residues. The V end was cut by 5 bases, the J end by 3 bases, with 11 bases between. CDR1 is MNHEY and CDR2 is SMNVEV in the germline V gene (reference sequence). CDR3 protein: CASSPQNIYNEQFF. The DNA of the CDR3 is TGTGCCAGCAGTCCTCAAAACATCTACAATGAGCAGTTCTTC.

This clonotype was found many times. The chain combines TRBV20-1 with TRBJ2-1, with 8 bases fitting TRBD1. Germline CDR1 is DFQATT and CDR2 is SNEGSKA (reference sequence). The junction had 7 bases not matched to a gene; V was cut back by 3 bases and J by 9 bases. This CDR3 contains 13 residues. The CDR3 region is CSASTRQGSEQFF. CDR3 DNA: TGCAGTGCTAGTACGAGACAGGGGTCTGAGCAGTTCTTC.

With respect to this clonotype: With a much larger clone just one base away, this may be a read error. The V gene is TRBV6-1, the J gene TRBJ2-1, with D perhaps assigned TRBD1 or TRBD2 (6 bases each). Trimming cost V 9 bases and J 12 bases, with 21 bases left between them. This CDR3 is 13 amino acids long. Germline V gene data show CDR1 as MNHNS and CDR2 as SASEGT. The CDR3, as DNA: TGTGCCAGTAGTTGGAGGAGGGGGATCGGGCAGTTCTTC. Translation gives CASSWRRGIGQFF.

This clonotype was counted many times. The chain combines TRBV5-6 with TRBJ1-1; 9 bases map to TRBD1. Trimming at V came to 0 bases and at J to 0 bases, leaving 9 bases not matched to a gene. The CDR3 has 18 residues. Germline CDR1 and CDR2: SGHDT and YYEEEE. The chain's CDR3 is CASSLANRGTGLNTEAFF. The CDR3 nucleotides are TGTGCCAGCAGCTTGGCAAACAGAGGGACAGGGCTGAACACTGAAGCTTTCTTT.

This clonotype was recorded many times. The V call is TRBV6-2 or TRBV6-3, the J call TRBJ2-5; D gene ambiguous. CDR1 and CDR2 (germline): MNHEY, SVGEGT. The CDR3 length is 12 residues. The germline V and J ends were trimmed by 6 bases and 9 bases, with 14 bases remaining between them. In nucleotides, the CDR3 is TGTGCCAGCAGCTACCTGGTGCAGGCCCAGTACTTC. Its translation is CASSYLVQAQYF.

This clonotype was seen many times. V and J are TRBV18 and TRBJ2-5, with D hard to call. Trimming removed 1 base at V and 4 bases at J, with 13 bases between. The length of the CDR3 is 15 residues. Germline values: CDR1 KGHSH, CDR2 LQKENI. The CDR3 nucleotides read TGTGCCAGCTCACCACTACCCACCTCCTCAGAGACCCAGTACTTC. This translates into CASSPLPTSSETQYF.

This clonotype came up many times. The chain has TRBV20-1 and TRBJ2-1, with 10 nucleotides matching TRBD2. The ends lost 6 bases at V and 7 bases at J; junction bases unmatched: 15. The CDR3 sequence is 16 residues long. Per germline, CDR1 DFQATT and CDR2 SNEGSKA (reference sequence). CDR3 DNA: TGCAGTGCACCACCATCACTAGCGGGAACTGTAAATGAGCAGTTCTTC. It is translated as CSAPPSLAGTVNEQFF.

Only a few counts were recorded for this clonotype. The chain recombines TRBV11-2 with TRBJ2-7, with 15 bases aligning to TRBD2. J was trimmed by 3 bases and V by 3 bases; bases with no gene match: 3. This CDR3 has 16 residues. Germline CDR1 reads SGHAT; CDR2 reads FQNNGV. The CDR3 is CASSLGLAGGNYEQYF. CDR3 nucleotides: TGTGCCAGCAGCTTGGGACTAGCGGGGGGAAACTACGAGCAGTACTTC.

This clonotype was counted only a few times. The chain links TRBV29-1 to TRBJ2-7; D gene unclear. Germline lookup yields CDR1 SQVTM and CDR2 ANQGSEA. The CDR3 has 13 amino acids. V was cut by 4 bases and J by 1 base, with 11 bases left in between. The CDR3 is CSVAALGSYEQYF. Here the CDR3 DNA reads TGCAGCGTTGCGGCCTTGGGGTCCTACGAGCAGTACTTC.

This clonotype showed up many times. The rearrangement uses TRBV20-1 and TRBJ1-5; no reliable D call. With 2 bases removed from V and 0 bases from J, the gap between germline ends came to 11 bases. Germline-derived CDR1 and CDR2 are DFQATT and SNEGSKA (reference sequence). The CDR3 consists of 15 residues. The CDR3 reads CSARLQSNSNQPQHF. CDR3 nucleotide sequence: TGCAGTGCTAGATTACAGAGTAATAGCAATCAGCCCCAGCATTTT.

The chain links TRBV6-8 to TRBJ1-2; 12 positions agree with TRBD1. The CDR3 contains 17 residues. J was trimmed by 2 bases and V by 7 bases; bases with no gene match: 11. Germline CDR1 reads MNHGY; CDR2 reads SAAAGT. The CDR3 loop reads CASNQPGQGARNYGYTF. The CDR3 DNA follows: TGTGCCAGCAACCAACCGGGACAGGGGGCGAGGAACTATGGCTACACCTTC.

This clonotype was observed many times. The V and J genes are TRBV14 and TRBJ2-6; D is ambiguous. Per the germline V gene, CDR1 is SGHDN and CDR2 is FVKESK. The CDR3 is made up of 16 amino acids. The V end lost 1 base, the J end lost 0 bases, and 7 bases lay between the germline ends. Here the CDR3 reads CASSQGGYSGANVLTF. The CDR3 region has the DNA TGTGCCAGCAGCCAAGGGGGTTACTCTGGGGCCAACGTCCTGACTTTC.

This rearrangement joins TRBV4-3 to TRBJ2-2; tentative D call: TRBD1 (6 bases). V was cut by 1 base and J by 2 bases, with 11 bases left in between. The CDR3 has 16 amino acids. From germline, CDR1 is LGHNA and CDR2 YSLEER. The CDR3 loop is CASSQVTGINTGELFF. The CDR3 region has the DNA TGCGCCAGCAGCCAAGTCACAGGGATTAACACCGGGGAGCTGTTTTTT.